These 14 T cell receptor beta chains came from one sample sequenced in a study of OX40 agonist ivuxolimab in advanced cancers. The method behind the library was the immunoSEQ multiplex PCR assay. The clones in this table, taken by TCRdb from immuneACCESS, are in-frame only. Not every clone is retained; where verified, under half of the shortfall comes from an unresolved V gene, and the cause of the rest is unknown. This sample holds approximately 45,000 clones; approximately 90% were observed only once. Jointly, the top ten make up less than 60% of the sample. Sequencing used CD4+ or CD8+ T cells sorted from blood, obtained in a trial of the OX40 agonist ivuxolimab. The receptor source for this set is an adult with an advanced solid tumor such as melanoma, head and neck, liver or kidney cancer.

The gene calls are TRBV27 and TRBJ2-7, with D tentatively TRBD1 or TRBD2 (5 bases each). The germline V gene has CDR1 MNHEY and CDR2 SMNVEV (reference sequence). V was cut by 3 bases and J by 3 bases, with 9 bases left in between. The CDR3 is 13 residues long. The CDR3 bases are TGTGCCAGCAGTTTCAAGGGGAGCTACGAGCAGTACTTC. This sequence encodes CASSFKGSYEQYF.

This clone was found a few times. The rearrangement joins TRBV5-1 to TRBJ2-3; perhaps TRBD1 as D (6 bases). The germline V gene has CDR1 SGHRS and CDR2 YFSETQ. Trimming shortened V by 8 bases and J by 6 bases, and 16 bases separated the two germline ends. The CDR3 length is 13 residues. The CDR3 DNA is TGCGCCAGAAAACAGGGCCTGGTGGATACGCAGTATTTT. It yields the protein CARKQGLVDTQYF.

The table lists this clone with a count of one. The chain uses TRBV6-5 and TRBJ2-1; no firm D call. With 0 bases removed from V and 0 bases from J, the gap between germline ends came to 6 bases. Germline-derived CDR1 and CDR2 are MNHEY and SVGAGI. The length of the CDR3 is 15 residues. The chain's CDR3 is CASSYSAASYNEQFF. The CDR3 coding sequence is TGTGCCAGCAGTTACTCGGCTGCCTCCTACAATGAGCAGTTCTTC.

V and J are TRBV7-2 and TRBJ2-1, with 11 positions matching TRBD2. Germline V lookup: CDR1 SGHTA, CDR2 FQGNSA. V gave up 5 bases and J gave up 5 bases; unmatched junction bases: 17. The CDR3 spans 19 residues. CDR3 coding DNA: TGTGCCAGCAGCCCACGTGGAACTAGCGGGAGTAATTTGAACAATGAGCAGTTCTTC. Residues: CASSPRGTSGSNLNNEQFF.

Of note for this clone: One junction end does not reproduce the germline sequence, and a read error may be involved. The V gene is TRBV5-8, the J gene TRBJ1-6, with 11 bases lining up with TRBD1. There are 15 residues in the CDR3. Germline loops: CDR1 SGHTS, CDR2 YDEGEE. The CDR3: CASRLGQGVRSPLHF. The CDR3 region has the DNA TGTGCCAGCAGGTTGGGACAGGGGGTCAGGTCACCCCTCCACTTT.

The CDR3 DNA is TGCGCCAGCAGTGTGGCAGGGAGCACCGGGGAGCTGTTTTTT. Protein product: CASSVAGSTGELFF. The gene calls are TRBV10-1 and TRBJ2-2; D tentatively fits TRBD1 or TRBD2 (5 bases each). The CDR3 has 14 amino acids. The germline V gene encodes CDR1 WNHNN and CDR2 SYGVQD (reference sequence). Trimming removed 4 bases at V and 4 bases at J, with 10 bases between.

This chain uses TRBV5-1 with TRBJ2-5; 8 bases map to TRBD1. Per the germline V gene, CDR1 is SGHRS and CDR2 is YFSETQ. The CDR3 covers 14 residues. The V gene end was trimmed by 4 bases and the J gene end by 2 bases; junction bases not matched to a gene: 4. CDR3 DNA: TGCGCCAGCAGCAGGACAGGGCCGCAAGAGACCCAGTACTTC. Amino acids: CASSRTGPQETQYF.

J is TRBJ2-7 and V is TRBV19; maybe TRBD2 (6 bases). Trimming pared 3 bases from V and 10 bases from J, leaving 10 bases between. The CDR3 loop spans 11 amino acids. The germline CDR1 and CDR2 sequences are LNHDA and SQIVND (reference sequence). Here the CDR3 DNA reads TGTGCCAGTAGTATGGCGGGGCCTCAGTACTTC. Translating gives CASSMAGPQYF. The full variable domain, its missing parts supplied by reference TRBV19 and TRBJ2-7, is DGGITQSPKYLFRKEGQNVTLSCEQNLNHDAMYWYRQDPGQGLRLIYYSQIVNDFQKGDIAEGYSVSREKKESFPLTVTSAQKNPTAFYLCASSMAGPQYFGPGTRLTVT.

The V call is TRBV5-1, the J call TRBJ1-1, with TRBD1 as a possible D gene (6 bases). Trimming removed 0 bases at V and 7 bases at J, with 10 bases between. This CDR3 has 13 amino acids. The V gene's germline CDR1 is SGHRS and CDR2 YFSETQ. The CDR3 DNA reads TGCGCCAGCAGCTTGGCCGGGGGCGGTGAAGCTTTCTTT. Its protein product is CASSLAGGGEAFF. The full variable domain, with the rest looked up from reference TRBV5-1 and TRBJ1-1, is KAGVTQTPRYLIKTRGQQVTLSCSPISGHRSVSWYQQTPGQGLQFLFEYFSETQRNKGNFPGRFSGRQFSNSRSEMNVSTLELGDSALYLCASSLAGGGEAFFGQGTRLTVV.

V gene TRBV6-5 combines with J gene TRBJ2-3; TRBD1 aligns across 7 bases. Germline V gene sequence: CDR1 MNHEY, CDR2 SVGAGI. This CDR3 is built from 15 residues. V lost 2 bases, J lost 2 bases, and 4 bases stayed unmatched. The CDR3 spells CASSYGQDSTDTQYF. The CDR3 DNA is TGTGCCAGCAGTTACGGACAGGACTCCACAGATACGCAGTATTTT.

Here the CDR3 reads CASSTFPRHQSTDTQYF. CDR3 bases: TGCGCCAGCAGTACCTTCCCGAGACATCAAAGCACAGATACGCAGTATTTT. The chain joins TRBV23-1 to TRBJ2-3, with no clear D. TRBV23-1 is marked as an open reading frame, function uncertain. The V end was cut by 5 bases, the J end by 0 bases, with 18 bases between. This CDR3 has 17 amino acids.

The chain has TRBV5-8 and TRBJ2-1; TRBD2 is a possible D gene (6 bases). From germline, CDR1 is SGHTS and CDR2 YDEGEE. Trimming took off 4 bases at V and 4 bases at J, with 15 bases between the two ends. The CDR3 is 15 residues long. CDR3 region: CASSPLALGYNEQFF. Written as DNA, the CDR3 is TGTGCCAGCAGCCCACTAGCCCTCGGGTACAATGAGCAGTTCTTC.

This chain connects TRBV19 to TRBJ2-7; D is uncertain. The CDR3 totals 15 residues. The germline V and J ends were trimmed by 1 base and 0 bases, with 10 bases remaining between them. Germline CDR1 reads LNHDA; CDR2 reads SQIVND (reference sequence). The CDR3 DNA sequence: TGTGCCAGTAGTATAGCAGCTTCCAGCTCCTACGAGCAGTACTTC. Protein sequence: CASSIAASSSYEQYF.

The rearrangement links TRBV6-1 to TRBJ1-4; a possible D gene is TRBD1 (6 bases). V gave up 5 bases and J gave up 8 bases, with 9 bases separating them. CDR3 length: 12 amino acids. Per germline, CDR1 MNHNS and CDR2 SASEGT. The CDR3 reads CASSTDSEKLFF. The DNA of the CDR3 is TGTGCCAGCAGTACGGACAGCGAAAAACTGTTTTTT.